The 16 T cell receptor beta chains given below trace back to one sample, sequenced in a study of T cells after yellow fever vaccination. TCRdb independently ran MiXCR on the 5' RACE reads; one entry per CDR3 protein. The sample carries about 550,000 distinct CDR3 sequences, roughly 19% recorded once. The sequencing used PBMCs, collected 15 days after the yellow fever booster vaccination. These receptors all stem from a young man who received the YFV17D yellow fever vaccine.

This clonotype was found a few times. Relative to the germline gene, one junction end is altered; a read error may explain this. The V call is TRBV7-8, the J call TRBJ2-1; 7 nucleotides match TRBD2. The CDR3 consists of 13 residues. The germline V gene has CDR1 SGHVS and CDR2 FQNEAQ. CDR3 bases: TGTGCCAGCAGCCAAGGGGTGGCGGGGGACCCGGTCTTC. Residues: CASSQGVAGDPVF.

This clonotype came up a few times. The chain is built from TRBV29-1 and TRBJ2-2, with D possibly matching TRBD1 (6 bases). The CDR3 has 12 residues. Trimming took off 7 bases at V and 7 bases at J, with 13 bases between the two ends. Germline V gives CDR1 SQVTM, CDR2 ANQGSEA. The CDR3: CSARPGDGELFF. CDR3 DNA: TGCAGCGCCCGACCAGGGGACGGGGAGCTGTTTTTT.

This clonotype occurred a few times. The rearrangement uses TRBV9 and TRBJ2-7, with 8 positions matching TRBD1. Per germline, CDR1 SGDLS and CDR2 YYNGEE. V lost 3 bases and J lost 3; bases outside the gene matches: 8. There are 15 residues in the CDR3. As DNA, the CDR3 is TGTGCCAGCAGCGAGGCCCCCACAGGGGGCTACGAGCAGTACTTC. This gives the protein CASSEAPTGGYEQYF.

This sequence joins TRBV20-1 and TRBJ2-7; 7 positions match TRBD2. Trimming at V came to 1 base and at J to 4 bases, leaving 13 bases not matched to a gene. CDR1 is DFQATT, CDR2 SNEGSKA, per germline (reference sequence). There are 16 residues in the CDR3. In nucleotides, the CDR3 is TGCAGTGCTAGAGGGATTAGTGGGAGGGCCGCGTACGAGCAGTACTTC. This gives the protein CSARGISGRAAYEQYF.

This clonotype was seen once. This chain connects TRBV20-1 to TRBJ2-3; 10 nucleotides match TRBD2. V lost 2 bases and J lost 3; bases outside the gene matches: 5. This CDR3 region has 15 residues. Germline loops: CDR1 DFQATT, CDR2 SNEGSKA (reference sequence). CDR3 coding DNA: TGCAGTGCTAGACAGTCTAGCGGGAGTACAGATACGCAGTATTTT. As protein: CSARQSSGSTDTQYF.

This clonotype was recorded once. The genes are TRBV29-1 and TRBJ2-1; D remains unclear. Trimming cost V 6 bases and J 6 bases, with 15 bases left between them. The CDR3 loop spans 13 amino acids. Per the germline V gene, CDR1 is SQVTM and CDR2 is ANQGSEA. CDR3 nucleotide sequence: TGCAGCGTCGTCTGTTCGGGCAGCAATGAGCAGTTCTTC. As protein: CSVVCSGSNEQFF.

This clonotype was detected ten times or more. The chain couples TRBV7-2 to TRBJ2-1, with D unclear. From germline, CDR1 is SGHTA and CDR2 FQGNSA. The ends were cut back, 4 bases at V and 0 bases at J, with 7 bases in the middle. The CDR3 runs to 14 residues. CDR3: CASSYASSYNEQFF. In nucleotides, the CDR3 is TGTGCCAGCAGCTACGCCAGCTCCTACAATGAGCAGTTCTTC.

This clonotype has only a few counts. V is TRBV30 and J is TRBJ2-3; 8 bases agree with TRBD2. CDR1 is GTSNPN, CDR2 SVGIG, per germline (reference sequence). The CDR3 loop spans 14 amino acids. V trimming: 0 bases; J trimming: 5 bases; junction bases outside the gene matches: 4. For the CDR3, the DNA is TGTGCCTGGAGTGTAGGGCTAGCGGGAGATACGCAGTATTTT. Translation: CAWSVGLAGDTQYF.

The chain is built from TRBV7-2 and TRBJ2-1; 9 nucleotides agree with TRBD2. Germline CDR1 SGHTA, CDR2 FQGNSA. V lost 4 bases and J lost 8; bases outside the gene matches: 9. The CDR3 loop spans 15 amino acids. The CDR3 region is CASSSTAGGRDEQFF. For the CDR3, the DNA is TGTGCCAGCAGCTCTACTGCGGGAGGGCGAGATGAGCAGTTCTTC. The full variable domain, its missing parts supplied by reference TRBV7-2 and TRBJ2-1, is GAGVSQSPSNKVTEKGKDVELRCDPISGHTALYWYRQSLGQGLEFLIYFQGNSAPDKSGLPSDRFSAERTGGSVSTLTIQRTQQEDSAVYLCASSSTAGGRDEQFFGPGTRLTVL.

This clonotype was found a few times. V usage is TRBV6-1 and J usage is TRBJ2-7, with TRBD2 identical over 11 bases. The J segment lost 5 bases and the V segment lost 4 bases, leaving 10 bases of the junction unmatched. The CDR3 is 16 amino acids. Per germline, CDR1 MNHNS and CDR2 SASEGT. CDR3 loop: CASSGVAGGGGNEQYF. In DNA form, the CDR3 reads TGTGCCAGCAGTGGGGTAGCGGGAGGGGGTGGGAACGAGCAGTACTTC.

The chain couples TRBV7-2 to TRBJ2-5; D may be TRBD2 (5 bases). The germline CDR1 and CDR2 sequences are SGHTA and FQGNSA. This CDR3 is built from 16 residues. The V end lost 2 bases, the J end lost 5 bases, and 18 bases lay between the germline ends. This CDR3 reads CASSLNRWRLGETQYF. CDR3 in DNA: TGTGCCAGCAGCTTAAATCGGTGGAGGTTAGGCGAGACCCAGTACTTC. The entire variable domain, with the rest obtained from reference TRBV7-2 and TRBJ2-5, is as follows: GAGVSQSPSNKVTEKGKDVELRCDPISGHTALYWYRQSLGQGLEFLIYFQGNSAPDKSGLPSDRFSAERTGGSVSTLTIQRTQQEDSAVYLCASSLNRWRLGETQYFGPGTRLLVL.

This clonotype was seen only a few times. The CDR3, as DNA: TGTGCCAGCAGTTGGGGCTTTTGGGGACTAGCGGGATCAGATACGCAGTATTTT. Encoded protein: CASSWGFWGLAGSDTQYF. The chain is built from TRBV27 and TRBJ2-3, with 13 nucleotides matching TRBD2. CDR3 length: 18 residues. The ends lost 4 bases at V and 4 bases at J; junction bases unmatched: 11. Germline CDR1 and CDR2: MNHEY and SMNVEV (reference sequence).

The chain recombines TRBV5-4 with TRBJ1-4; tentative D call: TRBD1 (5 bases). Germline V lookup: CDR1 SGHNT, CDR2 YYREEE (reference sequence). This CDR3 has 15 residues. The V end was cut by 4 bases, the J end by 6 bases, with 16 bases between. CDR3 residues: CASSPGQGAYEKLFF. CDR3 DNA: TGTGCCAGCAGCCCCGGACAAGGGGCGTATGAAAAACTGTTTTTT.

The V call is TRBV7-9, the J call TRBJ2-1; 7 bases are a match to TRBD2. Germline values: CDR1 SEHNR, CDR2 FQNEAQ (reference sequence). The CDR3 extends over 16 amino acids. After removal of 5 bases from V and 4 bases from J, the junction contained 11 bases not matched to a gene. For the CDR3, the DNA is TGTGCCAGCAGCGACCACCGGGACTATAAATACAATGAGCAGTTCTTC. Translated, it gives CASSDHRDYKYNEQFF.

This clonotype was recorded a few times. The chain links TRBV28 to TRBJ1-2; D remains ambiguous. The CDR3 totals 13 residues. V was pared by 6 bases and J by 7 bases, with 15 bases between. The germline gives CDR1 MDHEN, CDR2 SYDVKM. CDR3 region: CASSKMRLFGYTF. The CDR3 DNA reads as TGTGCCAGCAGCAAAATGCGCCTATTTGGCTACACCTTC.

This clonotype was seen a handful of times. The chain has TRBV15 and TRBJ2-2; 7 nucleotides agree with TRBD1. With 1 base clipped from V and 0 bases from J, the junction kept 8 bases outside the gene matches. The CDR3 is 18 amino acids. CDR1 LNHNV and CDR2 YYDKDF come from the germline V gene (reference sequence). The CDR3 region is CATSRVRGGTANTGELFF. CDR3 nucleotide sequence: TGTGCCACCAGCAGAGTCAGAGGTGGGACAGCGAACACCGGGGAGCTGTTTTTT.